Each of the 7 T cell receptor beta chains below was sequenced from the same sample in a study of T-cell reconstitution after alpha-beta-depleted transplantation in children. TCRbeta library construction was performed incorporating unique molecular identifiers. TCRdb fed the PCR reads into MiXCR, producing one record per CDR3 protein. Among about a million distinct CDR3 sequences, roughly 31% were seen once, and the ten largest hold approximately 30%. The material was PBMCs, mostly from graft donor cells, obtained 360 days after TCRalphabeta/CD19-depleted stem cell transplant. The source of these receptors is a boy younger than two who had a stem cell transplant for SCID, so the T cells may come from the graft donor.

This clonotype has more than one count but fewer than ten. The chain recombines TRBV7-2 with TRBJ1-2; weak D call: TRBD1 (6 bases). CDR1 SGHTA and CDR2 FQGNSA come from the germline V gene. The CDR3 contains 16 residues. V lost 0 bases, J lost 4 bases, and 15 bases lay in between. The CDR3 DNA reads TGTGCCAGCAGCTTAGCGCACGGGGGCTCGGGCTATGGCTACACCTTC. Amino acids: CASSLAHGGSGYGYTF.

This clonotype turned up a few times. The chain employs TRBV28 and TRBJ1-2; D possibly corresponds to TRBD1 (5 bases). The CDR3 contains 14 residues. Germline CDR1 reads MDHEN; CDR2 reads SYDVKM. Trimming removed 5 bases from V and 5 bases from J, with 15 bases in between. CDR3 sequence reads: CASSPPGLRYGYTF. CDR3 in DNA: TGTGCCAGCAGTCCCCCGGGACTACGATATGGCTACACCTTC.

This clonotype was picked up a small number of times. The CDR3 region is CASSPPRVAANEQFF. CDR3 sequence (DNA): TGCGCCAGCAGCCCTCCCAGGGTAGCGGCAAATGAGCAGTTCTTC. This rearrangement joins TRBV4-1 to TRBJ2-1, with D perhaps TRBD2 (6 bases). The CDR3 contains 15 residues. Germline V gene sequence: CDR1 MGHRA, CDR2 YSYEKL. V lost 4 bases, J lost 7 bases, and 17 bases lay in between.

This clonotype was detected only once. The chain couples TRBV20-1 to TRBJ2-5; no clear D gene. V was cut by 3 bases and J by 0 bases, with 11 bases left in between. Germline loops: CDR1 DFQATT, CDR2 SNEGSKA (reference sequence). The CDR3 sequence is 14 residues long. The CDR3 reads CSASPSAYQETQYF. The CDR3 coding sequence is TGCAGTGCTAGCCCTTCAGCGTACCAAGAGACCCAGTACTTC.

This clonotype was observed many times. CDR3 coding DNA: TGTGCCAGCAGTTTATACGACAGAAACACCATATATTTT. It yields the protein CASSLYDRNTIYF. The V gene is TRBV28, the J gene TRBJ1-3; D ambiguous. This CDR3 spans 13 amino acids. Trimming removed 1 base from V and 5 bases from J, with 6 bases in between. Germline V gene sequence: CDR1 MDHEN, CDR2 SYDVKM.

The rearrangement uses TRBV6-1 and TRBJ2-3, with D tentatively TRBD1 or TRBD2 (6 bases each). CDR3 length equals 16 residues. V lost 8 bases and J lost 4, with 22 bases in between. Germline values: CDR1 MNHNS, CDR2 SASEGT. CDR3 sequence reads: CASSRARDMAADTQYF. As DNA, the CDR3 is TGTGCCAGCTCCCGAGCGCGGGACATGGCTGCAGATACGCAGTATTTT.

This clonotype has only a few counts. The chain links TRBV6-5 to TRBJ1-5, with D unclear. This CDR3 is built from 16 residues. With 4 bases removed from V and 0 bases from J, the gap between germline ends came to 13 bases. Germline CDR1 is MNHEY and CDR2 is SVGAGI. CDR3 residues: CASSWVSTYSNQPQHF. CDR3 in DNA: TGTGCCAGCAGTTGGGTATCAACTTATAGCAATCAGCCCCAGCATTTT.